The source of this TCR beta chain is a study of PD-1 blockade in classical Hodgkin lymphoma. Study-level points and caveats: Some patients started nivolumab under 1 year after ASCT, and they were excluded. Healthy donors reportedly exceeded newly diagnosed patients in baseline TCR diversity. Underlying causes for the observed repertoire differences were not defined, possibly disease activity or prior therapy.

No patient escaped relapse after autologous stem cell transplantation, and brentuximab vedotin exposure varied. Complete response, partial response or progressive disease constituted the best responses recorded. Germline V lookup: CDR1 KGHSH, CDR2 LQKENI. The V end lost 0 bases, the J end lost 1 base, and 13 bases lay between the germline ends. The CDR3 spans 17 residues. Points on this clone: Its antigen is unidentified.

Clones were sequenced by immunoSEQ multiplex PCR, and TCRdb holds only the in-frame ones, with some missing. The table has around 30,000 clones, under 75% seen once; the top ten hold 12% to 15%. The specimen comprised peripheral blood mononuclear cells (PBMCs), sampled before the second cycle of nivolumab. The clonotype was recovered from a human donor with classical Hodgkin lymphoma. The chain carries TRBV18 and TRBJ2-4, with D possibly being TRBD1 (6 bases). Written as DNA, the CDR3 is TGTGCCAGCTCACCACCGGGGACACCTAGGGCCAAAAACATTCAGTACTTC. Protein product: CASSPPGTPRAKNIQYF. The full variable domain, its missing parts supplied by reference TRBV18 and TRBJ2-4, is NAGVMQNPRHLVRRRGQEARLRCSPMKGHSHVYWYRQLPEEGLKFMVYLQKENIIDESGMPKERFSAEFPKEGPSILRIQQVVRGDSAAYFCASSPPGTPRAKNIQYFGAGTRLSVL.